The next 15 T cell receptor beta chains were all read from a single sample in a study of Ad26.COV2.S vaccination and SARS-CoV-2 variants. This table comes from immunoSEQ multiplex PCR, and its TCRdb copy is limited to in-frame clones, with some not included. The sample yields 380,000 or so clones, roughly 80% seen once. The treatment was: roughly 18 received Ad26.COV2.S at low or high dose, single or two shots; five or six received placebo; per-sample allocation not given. Day 63 following the first vaccine or placebo injection was when the samples were taken. The source material was peripheral blood, sampled in a trial of Ad26.COV2.S vaccine versus placebo. The receptors stem from a person aged 18-65 years who received the Ad26.COV2.S COVID-19 vaccine or a placebo.

The chain combines TRBV3-1 (or the pseudogene TRBV3-2) with TRBJ1-2; D is possibly TRBD1 (5 bases). CDR1 and CDR2 (germline): LGHDT, YNNKEL (reference sequence). The CDR3 runs to 15 residues. V gave up 1 base and J gave up 7 bases, with 16 bases separating them. CDR3 sequence reads: CASSQAPPTGAGYTF. The DNA for the CDR3 is TGTGCCAGCAGCCAAGCCCCCCCCACCGGGGCTGGCTACACCTTC.

This clone has more than one count but fewer than ten. In DNA, the CDR3 is TGTGCCAGCAGTTTGGACAGATCGGTGAGCACTGAAGCTTTCTTT. It encodes CASSLDRSVSTEAFF. This rearrangement joins TRBV27 to TRBJ1-1; perhaps TRBD1 as D (6 bases). Between the trimmed V and J ends, which lost 3 bases and 4 bases, there was a span of 15 bases. CDR1 is MNHEY, CDR2 SMNVEV, per germline (reference sequence). The CDR3 has 15 residues.

Note on this clone: Additional DNA sequences in this sample encode the identical CDR3. The chain recombines TRBV19 with TRBJ1-1; 8 nucleotides match TRBD1. V lost 2 bases and J lost 5; bases outside the gene matches: 4. The CDR3 runs 14 residues. Germline values: CDR1 LNHDA, CDR2 SQIVND (reference sequence). In DNA form, the CDR3 reads TGTGCCAGTAGTATACAGGGGGCTGGTACTGAAGCTTTCTTT. Translating it yields CASSIQGAGTEAFF.

V is TRBV7-8 and J is TRBJ2-2; perhaps TRBD2 as D (5 bases). Germline V gives CDR1 SGHVS, CDR2 FQNEAQ. Trimming stripped 5 bases from V and 9 bases from J, with 13 bases between. CDR3 length equals 13 residues. CDR3 DNA sequence: TGTGCCAGCAGCCCGACGGGCGGGCGGGAGCTGTTTTTT. Encoded protein: CASSPTGGRELFF.

The chain links TRBV12-3 or TRBV12-4 to TRBJ1-2; the D is unclear. This CDR3 is built from 11 residues. V was clipped by 6 bases and J by 3 bases, with 5 bases between them. CDR3 sequence reads: CASSRDYGYTF. CDR3 nucleotides: TGTGCCAGCAGCCGGGACTATGGCTACACCTTC.

J is TRBJ2-3 and V is TRBV7-9; D gene unclear. V was pared by 4 bases and J by 3 bases, with 5 bases between. The V gene's germline CDR1 is SEHNR and CDR2 FQNEAQ (reference sequence). The CDR3 contains 12 residues. In DNA form, the CDR3 reads TGTGCCAGCAGCTCCCTTACAGATACGCAGTATTTT. This translates into CASSSLTDTQYF. Using reference TRBV7-9 and TRBJ2-3 for the parts outside the CDR3, the full variable domain is DTGVSQNPRHKITKRGQNVTFRCDPISEHNRLYWYRQTLGQGPEFLTYFQNEAQLEKSRLLSDRFSAERPKGSFSTLEIQRTEQGDSAMYLCASSSLTDTQYFGPGTRLTVL.

The sample holds a few counts of this clone. This chain links TRBV9 with TRBJ1-3; 7 bases match TRBD1. CDR1 and CDR2 (germline): SGDLS, YYNGEE. Trimming removed 4 bases from V and 2 bases from J; junction bases left unmatched: 6. The CDR3 is 15 amino acids. The CDR3 sequence: CASSSQTGTGNTIYF. CDR3 in DNA: TGTGCCAGCAGCTCTCAGACAGGGACTGGAAACACCATATATTTT.

The genes are TRBV4-3 and TRBJ1-2, with 8 bases aligning to TRBD1. The V segment lost 0 bases and the J segment 5 bases; nucleotides outside the gene matches: 5. Per germline, CDR1 LGHNA and CDR2 YSLEER. CDR3 length equals 15 residues. Written as DNA, the CDR3 is TGCGCCAGCAGCCAAGACGGACAGGGCCTATATGGCTACACCTTC. Encoded protein: CASSQDGQGLYGYTF.

This chain joins TRBV3-1 (or the pseudogene TRBV3-2) and TRBJ2-2, with D maybe TRBD2 (6 bases). CDR3 length: 15 residues. The germline V gene has CDR1 LGHDT and CDR2 YNNKEL (reference sequence). Trimming removed 4 bases at V and 6 bases at J, with 15 bases between. The chain's CDR3 is CASSLRTTISGELFF. The CDR3 coding sequence is TGTGCCAGCAGCCTTAGGACTACCATTTCCGGGGAGCTGTTTTTT.

This clone showed up just once. The chain employs TRBV5-1 and TRBJ2-7, with 10 bases matching TRBD1. V was pared by 4 bases and J by 2 bases, with 12 bases of the junction left unmatched. This CDR3 contains 17 residues. Germline CDR1 reads SGHRS; CDR2 reads YFSETQ. The CDR3 nucleotides are TGCGCCAGCAGCCAGGGAGCCGGGACAGGGGATGCCTACGAGCAGTACTTC. Its translation is CASSQGAGTGDAYEQYF. Drawing the rest from reference TRBV5-1 and TRBJ2-7, the complete variable domain is KAGVTQTPRYLIKTRGQQVTLSCSPISGHRSVSWYQQTPGQGLQFLFEYFSETQRNKGNFPGRFSGRQFSNSRSEMNVSTLELGDSALYLCASSQGAGTGDAYEQYFGPGTRLTVT.

CDR3 loop: CASSPGLAGRTDTQYF. Written as DNA, the CDR3 is TGTGCCAGCAGCCCTGGACTAGCGGGGCGCACAGATACGCAGTATTTT. The chain uses TRBV5-4 and TRBJ2-3, with 12 positions matching TRBD2. Per germline, CDR1 SGHNT and CDR2 YYREEE (reference sequence). The CDR3 extends over 16 amino acids. Trimming at V came to 4 bases and at J to 1 base, leaving 4 bases not matched to a gene.

On this clone: Given a much more abundant clone one base away, this may be a read error. The chain links TRBV11-1 to TRBJ1-1; the D is unclear. V was trimmed by 2 bases and J by 1 base, leaving 5 bases between them. Germline V gene lookup returns CDR1 SGHAT and CDR2 FQDESV (reference sequence). The CDR3 contains 13 residues. In nucleotides, the CDR3 is TGTGCCAGCAGCTTAACAGAGAACACTGAAGCTTTCTTT. It is translated as CASSLTENTEAFF.

This chain connects TRBV18 to TRBJ2-3; D is unresolved. There are 11 residues in the CDR3. Trimming removed 6 bases at V and 6 bases at J, with 7 bases between. In germline, CDR1 is KGHSH, CDR2 LQKENI. CDR3 DNA: TGTGCCAGCTCCCTAGAGGATACGCAGTATTTT. Amino acids: CASSLEDTQYF.

J is TRBJ1-1 and V is TRBV6-5; D may be TRBD1 (6 bases). Per germline, CDR1 MNHEY and CDR2 SVGAGI. CDR3 length equals 15 residues. Between the trimmed V and J ends, which lost 2 bases and 1 base, there was a span of 11 bases. This CDR3 is CASSYLQQGNTEAFF. The CDR3 region has the DNA TGTGCCAGCAGTTACCTCCAACAGGGGAACACTGAAGCTTTCTTT.

This chain connects TRBV7-9 to TRBJ2-2; no reliable D call. Germline V gene data show CDR1 as SEHNR and CDR2 as FQNEAQ (reference sequence). The CDR3 covers 14 residues. Trimming pared 7 bases from V and 2 bases from J, leaving 11 bases between. The CDR3: CASNFGPNTGELFF. DNA for the CDR3: TGTGCCAGCAACTTTGGACCCAACACCGGGGAGCTGTTTTTT.